This T cell receptor beta chain stems from a study of CXCR3-negative and CXCR3-positive naive CD8 T cells. Study-wide background: Roughly 1.5 +/- 0.3 million TRB reads came from each library, giving some 140 million in total.

Preparation of TRB cDNA libraries relied on 5' RACE carrying UMI labels. With the 5' RACE reads reprocessed, TCRdb shows one record per CDR3 protein and no DNA. The sample totals approximately 62,000 distinct CDR3 sequences. Roughly 300,000 cells per CD8+ T cell subset were flow-sorted in triplicate. CD45RO-CCR7+CD27+CD95- was the phenotype of naive CD8+ T cells. The source is a human donor in good health. Some clones in this sample may be carry-over from other donors' samples. The sequenced sample was naive CXCR3- CD8+ T cells from blood. Subset denoted: CD45RO-CCR7+CD27+CD95- naive CD8+ T cells lacking CXCR3 (TNR3-).

Here the CDR3 reads CASSPAGTVNQPQHF. The J gene is TRBJ1-5, the V gene TRBV28; the TCRdb call, TRBD1, lacks DNA for checking. The germline V gene has CDR1 MDHEN and CDR2 SYDVKM. There are 15 residues in the CDR3.